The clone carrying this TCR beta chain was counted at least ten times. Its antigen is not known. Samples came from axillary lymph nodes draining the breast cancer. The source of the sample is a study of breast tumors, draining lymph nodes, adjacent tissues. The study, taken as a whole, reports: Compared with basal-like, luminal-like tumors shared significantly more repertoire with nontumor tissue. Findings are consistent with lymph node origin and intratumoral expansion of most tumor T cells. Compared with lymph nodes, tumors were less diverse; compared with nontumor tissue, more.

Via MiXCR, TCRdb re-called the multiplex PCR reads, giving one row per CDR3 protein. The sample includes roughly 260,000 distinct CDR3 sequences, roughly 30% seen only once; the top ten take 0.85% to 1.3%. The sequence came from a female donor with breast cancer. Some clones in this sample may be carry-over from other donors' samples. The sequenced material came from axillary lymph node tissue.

The CDR3 spells CSASPGLAGVDTQYF. The CDR3 DNA sequence: TGCAGTGCTTCTCCGGGACTAGCGGGAGTAGATACGCAGTATTTT. The chain uses TRBV20-1 and TRBJ2-3, with 14 bases matching TRBD2. Germline values: CDR1 DFQATT, CDR2 SNEGSKA (reference sequence). The trim removed 5 bases at V and 5 bases at J, leaving 6 bases unmatched. The CDR3 contains 15 residues.